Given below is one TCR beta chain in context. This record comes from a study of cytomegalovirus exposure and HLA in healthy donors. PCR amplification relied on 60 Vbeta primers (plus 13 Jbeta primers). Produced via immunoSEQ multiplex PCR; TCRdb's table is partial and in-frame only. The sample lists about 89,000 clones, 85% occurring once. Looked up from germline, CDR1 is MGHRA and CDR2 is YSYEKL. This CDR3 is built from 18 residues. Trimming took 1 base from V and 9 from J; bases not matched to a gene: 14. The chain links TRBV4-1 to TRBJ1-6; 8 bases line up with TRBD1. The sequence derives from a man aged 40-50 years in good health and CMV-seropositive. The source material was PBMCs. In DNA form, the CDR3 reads TGCGCCAGCAGCCAAGTAATCAAAAGAGGAACAGGGGGTTCACCCCTCCACTTT. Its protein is CASSQVIKRGTGGSPLHF.